A selection of T cell receptor beta chains follows, all from one sample in a study of T cell responses to AZD1222 COVID-19 vaccine. The method was immunoSEQ multiplex PCR; TCRdb's version includes in-frame clones alone and lacks a portion of them. The profile shows 44,000 or so clones, about 83% of them singletons. The source was peripheral blood, collected on day 0 of AZD1222 vaccination. The receptors shown here come from an adult in good health. Both conserved end residues are part of each CDR3. The order of the fields is J gene, clone size, D gene, V gene, CDR3 protein, CDR3 DNA. The D gene is left open where the match is weak. For some rows the clone size is stated as once, few or many, or as a class when expanded; others skip it.

j_gene: TRBJ2-7; abundance: few; d_gene: TRBD2; v_gene: TRBV11-2; CDR3aa: CASSLGPGGGSYEQYF; CDR3nt: TGTGCCAGCAGCTTAGGACCGGGCGGGGGCTCCTACGAGCAGTACTTC
j_gene: TRBJ2-5; abundance: NA; d_gene: NA; v_gene: TRBV12-5; CDR3aa: CASGSPGLGETQYF; CDR3nt: TGTGCTAGTGGTTCGCCGGGGCTGGGGGAGACCCAGTACTTC
j_gene: TRBJ1-1; abundance: NA; d_gene: NA; v_gene: TRBV12-1; CDR3aa: CASSPWGAPVNTEAFF; CDR3nt: TGTGCCAGCAGCCCCTGGGGGGCGCCAGTAAACACTGAAGCTTTCTTT
j_gene: TRBJ1-1; abundance: NA; d_gene: NA; v_gene: TRBV6-7; CDR3aa: CASPNRVGGVNTEAFF; CDR3nt: TGTGCCAGCCCTAACCGAGTGGGAGGGGTGAACACTGAAGCTTTCTTT
j_gene: TRBJ1-6; abundance: once; d_gene: NA; v_gene: TRBV6-5; CDR3aa: CASSFGTNSPLHF; CDR3nt: TGTGCCAGCAGTTTCGGGACAAATTCACCCCTCCACTTT
j_gene: TRBJ1-1; abundance: NA; d_gene: TRBD1; v_gene: TRBV28; CDR3aa: CASSSDRGRAFF; CDR3nt: TGTGCCAGCAGCTCAGACAGGGGGCGGGCTTTCTTT
j_gene: TRBJ1-5; abundance: NA; d_gene: TRBD1; v_gene: TRBV4-3; CDR3aa: CASSPKGGPPHQPQHF; CDR3nt: TGCGCCAGCAGCCCCAAAGGGGGCCCGCCCCATCAGCCCCAGCATTTT
j_gene: TRBJ2-5; abundance: NA; d_gene: NA; v_gene: TRBV2; CDR3aa: CASSEAPVQTQYF; CDR3nt: TGTGCCAGCAGTGAAGCCCCAGTGCAGACCCAGTACTTC
j_gene: TRBJ2-5; abundance: NA; d_gene: TRBD2; v_gene: TRBV25-1; CDR3aa: CASSEYGGQETQYF; CDR3nt: TGTGCCAGCAGTGAATACGGGGGGCAAGAGACCCAGTACTTC
j_gene: TRBJ2-7; abundance: few; d_gene: NA; v_gene: TRBV27; CDR3aa: CASSLNRWNEQYF; CDR3nt: TGTGCCAGCAGTTTAAATCGGTGGAACGAGCAGTACTTC
j_gene: TRBJ2-1; abundance: NA; d_gene: NA; v_gene: TRBV5-4; CDR3aa: CASSSITSTGRNEQFF; CDR3nt: TGTGCCAGCAGCTCGATCACCTCTACAGGGAGGAATGAGCAGTTCTTC
j_gene: TRBJ2-7; abundance: NA; d_gene: NA; v_gene: TRBV20-1; CDR3aa: CSASFGTPYEQYF; CDR3nt: TGCAGTGCTAGTTTCGGGACCCCCTACGAGCAGTACTTC
j_gene: TRBJ1-6; abundance: NA; d_gene: NA; v_gene: TRBV10-2; CDR3aa: CASLEGIGVGSPLHF; CDR3nt: TGCGCCAGCCTAGAAGGGATTGGGGTGGGTTCACCCCTCCACTTT
j_gene: TRBJ2-7; abundance: few; d_gene: NA; v_gene: TRBV2; CDR3aa: CASSLPLGSGQYF; CDR3nt: TGTGCCAGCAGCCTACCATTGGGGAGCGGGCAGTACTTC
j_gene: TRBJ2-1; abundance: NA; d_gene: NA; v_gene: TRBV5-1; CDR3aa: CASSLELASYNEQFF; CDR3nt: TGCGCCAGCAGCTTGGAGCTAGCGTCCTACAATGAGCAGTTCTTC
j_gene: TRBJ2-3; abundance: NA; d_gene: NA; v_gene: TRBV9; CDR3aa: CASSFRDGDTDTQYF; CDR3nt: TGTGCCAGCAGCTTCCGGGACGGGGACACAGATACGCAGTATTTT
j_gene: TRBJ2-3; abundance: NA; d_gene: NA; v_gene: TRBV7-3; CDR3aa: CASSPTPSHTTDTQYF; CDR3nt: TGTGCCAGCAGTCCCACCCCTAGCCACACCACAGATACGCAGTATTTT
j_gene: TRBJ1-3; abundance: NA; d_gene: NA; v_gene: TRBV27; CDR3aa: CASSSAGNTIYF; CDR3nt: TGTGCCAGCAGTTCAGCTGGAAACACCATATATTTT
j_gene: TRBJ2-2; abundance: NA; d_gene: NA; v_gene: TRBV28; CDR3aa: CASSLYFTGTGELFF; CDR3nt: TGTGCCAGCAGCCTTTATTTTACGGGTACCGGGGAGCTGTTTTTT
j_gene: TRBJ1-4; abundance: NA; d_gene: NA; v_gene: TRBV28; CDR3aa: CASSSRGRYLIEKLFF; CDR3nt: TGTGCCAGCAGTTCCAGGGGACGTTATTTAATCGAAAAACTGTTTTTT